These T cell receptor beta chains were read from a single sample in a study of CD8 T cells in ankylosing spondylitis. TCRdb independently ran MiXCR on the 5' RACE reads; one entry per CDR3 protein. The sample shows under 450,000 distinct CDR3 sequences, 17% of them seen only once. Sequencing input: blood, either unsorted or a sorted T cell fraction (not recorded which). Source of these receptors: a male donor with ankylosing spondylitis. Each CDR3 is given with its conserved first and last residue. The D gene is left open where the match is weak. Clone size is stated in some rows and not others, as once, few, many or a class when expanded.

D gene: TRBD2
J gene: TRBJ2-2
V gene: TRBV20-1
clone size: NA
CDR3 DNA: TGCAGTGTTTATAAGGGACTAGCGGGAGCTGCCGGGGAGCTGTTTTTT
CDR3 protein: CSVYKGLAGAAGELFF

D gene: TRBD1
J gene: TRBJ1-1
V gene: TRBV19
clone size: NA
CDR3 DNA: TGTGCCAGTAGTAAAACAGGGGGATTGACTGAAGCTTTCTTT
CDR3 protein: CASSKTGGLTEAFF

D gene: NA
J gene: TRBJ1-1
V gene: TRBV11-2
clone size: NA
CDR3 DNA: TGTGCCAGCAGCTTGGGGGGCAACTCGGGGCCGTACACTGAAGCTTTCTTT
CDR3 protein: CASSLGGNSGPYTEAFF

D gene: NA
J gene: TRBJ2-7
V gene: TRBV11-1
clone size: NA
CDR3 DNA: TGTGCCAGCAGCTTAACATGGAAACAGGGTCTCAGCTCCTACGAGCAGTACTTC
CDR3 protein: CASSLTWKQGLSSYEQYF

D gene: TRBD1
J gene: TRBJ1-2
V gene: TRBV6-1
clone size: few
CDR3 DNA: TGTGCCAGCAGTAGCCCTAGACAGGGCCTCGGGGGCTACACCTTC
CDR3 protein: CASSSPRQGLGGYTF

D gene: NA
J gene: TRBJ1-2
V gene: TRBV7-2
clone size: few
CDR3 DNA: TGTGCCAGCAGCCCTCTGGGGGGATATGGCTACACCTTC
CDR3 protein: CASSPLGGYGYTF

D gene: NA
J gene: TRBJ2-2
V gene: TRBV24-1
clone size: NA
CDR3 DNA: TGTGCCACCAGTGACGGAGAGACCAACACCGGGGAGCTGTTTTTT
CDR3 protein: CATSDGETNTGELFF

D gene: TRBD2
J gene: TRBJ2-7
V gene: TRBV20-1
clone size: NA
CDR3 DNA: TGCAGTGCCGCTCGGGGGGGTAGCGGGAGGAGTCACGAGCAGTACTTC
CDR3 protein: CSAARGGSGRSHEQYF

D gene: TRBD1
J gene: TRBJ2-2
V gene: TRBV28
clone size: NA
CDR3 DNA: TGTGCCAGCAGTTTCGCGGACAGGGCCACCGGGGAGCTGTTTTTT
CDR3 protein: CASSFADRATGELFF

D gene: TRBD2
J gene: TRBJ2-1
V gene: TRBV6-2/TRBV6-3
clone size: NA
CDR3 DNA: TGTGCCAGCAGTTACGGACTAGCGGGGGGATACAATGAGCAGTTCTTC
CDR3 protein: CASSYGLAGGYNEQFF

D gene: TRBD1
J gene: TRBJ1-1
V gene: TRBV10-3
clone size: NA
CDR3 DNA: TGTGCCATCAGTGAGCTGGGACAGGGGAACACTGAAGCTTTCTTT
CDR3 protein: CAISELGQGNTEAFF

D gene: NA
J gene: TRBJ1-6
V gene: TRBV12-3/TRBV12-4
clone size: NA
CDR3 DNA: TGTGCCAGCAGCCCCACAGGGCTTAATTCACCCCTCCACTTT
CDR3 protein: CASSPTGLNSPLHF

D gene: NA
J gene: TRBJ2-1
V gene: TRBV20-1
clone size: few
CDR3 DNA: TGCAGTGCTAGAGATGCCTCCTCAGCGGCACACAATGAGCAGTTCTTC
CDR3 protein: CSARDASSAAHNEQFF

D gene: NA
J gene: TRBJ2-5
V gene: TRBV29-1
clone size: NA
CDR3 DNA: TGCATCATCACCCTACCGGGACGGCAAGAGAGCCAGTACTTC
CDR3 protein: CIITLPGRQESQYF

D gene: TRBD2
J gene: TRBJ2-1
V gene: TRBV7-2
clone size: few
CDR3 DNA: TGTGCCAGCAGCTTACAACTAGCGGGAGGGGAGCAGTTCTTC
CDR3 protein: CASSLQLAGGEQFF

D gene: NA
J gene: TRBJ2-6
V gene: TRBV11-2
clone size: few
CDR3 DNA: TGTGCCAGCAGCTTAGGAGGGCTCTGGGAAGTGACTGCTGGGGCCAACGTCCTGACTTTC
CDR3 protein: CASSLGGLWEVTAGANVLTF

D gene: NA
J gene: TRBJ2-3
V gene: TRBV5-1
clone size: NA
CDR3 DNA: TGCGCCAGCAGCTTAAGCGGAAGGCAAGATACGCAGTATTTT
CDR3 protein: CASSLSGRQDTQYF

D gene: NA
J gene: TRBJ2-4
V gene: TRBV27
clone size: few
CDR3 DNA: NA
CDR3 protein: CASSFGAGNIQYF